This T cell receptor beta chain was obtained from a study of spatial heterogeneity in lung cancer. Time point denoted: sample taken at primary tumor resection. Extraction of whole RNA from tumor, nontumor lung or frozen PBMC preceded unsorted sequencing. TCR cDNA molecules were tagged individually, and each one carried a unique molecular identifier. One entry per CDR3 protein results from TCRdb running MiXCR on the 5' RACE reads. The table shows about 8,400 distinct CDR3 sequences, with just over 8% occurring only once. The CDR3 is made up of 13 amino acids. The V segment lost 6 bases and the J segment 5 bases; nucleotides outside the gene matches: 7. Per the germline V gene, CDR1 is MNHEY and CDR2 is SVGEGT. Study-level points and caveats: Tumor mutation count correlated with how many alpha and beta TCRs expanded intratumorally. In tumor T cells, estimated coverage reached around 7% for alpha chains and about 14% for beta chains.

This clonotype has just a few counts. Its antigen is not identified. In a library made to pick up alpha chains, this beta chain is a stray read with a size that means little. This chain links TRBV6-2 or TRBV6-3 with TRBJ2-7; 7 bases are a match to TRBD1. The sequences come from lung tumor tissue, collected at surgery. The origin of this receptor is a male donor with early-stage non-small cell lung cancer. CDR3 DNA sequence: TGTGCCAGCAGACAGGTGACAGGGAACGAGCAGTACTTC. It is translated as CASRQVTGNEQYF.